Reported below is one T cell receptor (beta chain). Its cognate antigen has yet to be identified. The sample holds no much larger clone one base away, and base qualities are not on file. These data are taken from a study of OX40 agonist ivuxolimab in advanced cancers. For the wider study: The costimulatory receptor OX40 (CD134) was targeted by ivuxolimab, a fully human IgG2 agonistic monoclonal antibody. Intravenous ivuxolimab was administered to patients every 2 weeks at six dose levels: 0.01, 0.1, 0.3, 1.5, 3 and 10 mg/kg. Of the approximately 54 patients in dose escalation, about 20 had hepatocellular carcinoma, roughly 15 had melanoma, 9 had renal cell carcinoma and 9 had head and neck cancer. In the dose-escalation cohort, approximately 83% of patients were male, and the mean age was roughly 56 years with a range of roughly 23 to 90. Prior anti-PD-1, anti-PD-L1 or anti-CTLA-4 therapy was permitted, and checkpoint inhibitors had been received by around 39% of dose-escalation patients. Three dose-escalation patients achieved partial responses, one with hepatocellular carcinoma and two with cutaneous melanoma. Peripheral TCRbeta sequencing aimed to test whether ivuxolimab altered TCR sequence diversity and caused clonal T-cell expansion. The paper reports the monotherapy dose-escalation portion (N of about 51 patients) of the phase I ivuxolimab trial.

To sequence the TCRbeta CDR3 region, genomic DNA was isolated from the sorted cells. The immunoSEQ Assay was used for sequencing of TCRbeta CDR3 regions. Held by TCRdb, this immuneACCESS table contains in-frame sequences only and omits some clones. Under half of the omission traces to an unresolved V gene where checked; the cause of the rest is unknown. This sample has roughly 50,000 clones in its table, and 86% of those were observed once. The ten largest account for 0.8% to 1% of the sample. The germline V gene (reference sequence) sets CDR1 to SGHNT and CDR2 to YYREEE. V loses 0 bases, J loses 0 bases, and the germline ends lie 10 bases apart. Including the terminal cysteine and phenylalanine, the CDR3 comprises 15 residues. The read is trimmed to its CDR3 DNA, 45 bases read in frame from base 1. The trial excluded patients who had a history of autoimmune disease or who were on systemic immunosuppression. Peripheral blood for TCR sequencing was drawn from every dose cohort at baseline, at cycle 4 day 1 and at cycle 7 day 1. The samples were taken from a phase I, first-in-human, multicenter, open-label dose-escalation trial of ivuxolimab. Adults with locally advanced or metastatic head and neck squamous cell, hepatocellular, melanoma or renal cell carcinoma were enrolled in the trial. Before TCR sequencing, CD4+ and CD8+ T cells were separately sorted from peripheral blood.

What the study reported, not specific to this receptor: Antigen specificity was not determined for the clonally expanded peripheral T cells. In the 0.1-3.0 mg/kg groups, partial responders were among the patients with the lowest normalized peripheral clonal expansion, particularly in CD8+ T cells. After ivuxolimab, more expanded clones were found on average in CD8+ T cells than in CD4+ T cells. At doses of 0.1 to 3.0 mg/kg, clonal expansion of both CD4+ and CD8+ T cells in blood was seen between baseline and week 6. Low levels of normalized T-cell clonal expansion were also shown by some nonresponding patients.

This chain joins TRBV5-4 to TRBJ2-7; the D gene is unclear. Sample: CD4+ or CD8+ T cells sorted from blood, taken in a trial of the OX40 agonist ivuxolimab. The receptor was isolated from an adult with an advanced solid tumor such as melanoma, head and neck, liver or kidney cancer. The bases are TGTGCCAGCAGCTTGGGACCGACGACCTCCTACGAGCAGTACTTC. This is translated as CASSLGPTTSYEQYF.